The text below deals with one T cell receptor (beta chain). Its target is not known. This sample was taken from a study of cytomegalovirus exposure and HLA in healthy donors. The PCR had 60 Vbeta and 13 Jbeta primers. Only in-frame clones appear in the TCRdb table, and some are missing; sequencing was by immunoSEQ multiplex PCR. The table records about 120,000 clones, about three quarters of them present only once. J lost 2 bases, V lost 3 bases, and 14 bases had no gene match. The CDR3 is made up of 18 amino acids. Germline values: CDR1 SGHVS, CDR2 FNYEAQ. Notes on the study in general: The dataset shows that most TCR sequences were rare, while some public TCRs occurred in many donors. A later analysis linked around 15,000 TCR beta sequences to HLA alleles at 0.05 false discovery rate.

This TCR derives from a female donor in good health and CMV-seronegative. The rearrangement links TRBV7-6 to TRBJ2-3; 7 bases are shared with TRBD2. Sequencing was performed on PBMCs. The CDR3 is CASSFPLAGQILTDTQYF. The CDR3 DNA reads TGTGCCAGCAGCTTCCCTTTAGCGGGCCAGATACTCACAGATACGCAGTATTTT.